This T cell receptor (beta chain) was sequenced in a study of T cell responses to AZD1222 COVID-19 vaccine. Libraries were prepared by immunoSEQ multiplex PCR; TCRdb keeps only in-frame clonotypes and omits some of them. The sample holds 80,000 to 95,000 clones, 85% to 90% seen once. The CDR3 loop spans 14 amino acids. Germline assignment: CDR1 KGHSH and CDR2 LQKENI. Trimming removed 3 bases from V and 5 bases from J, with 12 bases in between. The material sequenced was peripheral blood, taken on day 0 of MenACWY control vaccination. The V call is TRBV18, the J call TRBJ2-3, with a weak D call TRBD2 (6 bases). The origin of this receptor is an adult in good health. The CDR3 spells CASSPEGVRDTQYF. DNA of the CDR3: TGTGCCAGCTCACCGGAGGGAGTACGAGATACGCAGTATTTT.